These 11 T cell receptor beta chains were sequenced from one sample in a study of blood T cell repertoires in COVID-19. Only in-frame clones appear in the TCRdb table, and some are missing; sequencing was by immunoSEQ multiplex PCR. The sample yields 450,000 or so clones, roughly nine tenths seen once. Sample: peripheral blood. The receptors were gathered from a man aged 18 to 29 with COVID-19, enrolled during active disease.

V is TRBV11-3 and J is TRBJ2-2; possible D gene TRBD1, 6 bases. CDR3 length equals 14 residues. Trimming removed 5 bases at V and 5 bases at J, with 12 bases between. Germline values: CDR1 SGHNT, CDR2 YENEEA. CDR3 protein: CASSHGGQTGELFF. The CDR3 region has the DNA TGTGCCAGCAGCCACGGCGGACAGACCGGGGAGCTGTTTTTT.

V usage is TRBV7-9 and J usage is TRBJ2-5; 8 bases line up with TRBD2. The CDR3 consists of 16 residues. Germline V gene data show CDR1 as SEHNR and CDR2 as FQNEAQ (reference sequence). V gave up 2 bases and J gave up 1 base; unmatched junction bases: 6. CDR3 nucleotide sequence: TGTGCCAGCAGCTTACGGGCGGGAGGCCTCCAAGAGACCCAGTACTTC. It codes for CASSLRAGGLQETQYF.

In DNA, the CDR3 is TGTGCCAGCAGCTTCGGGGGGAATTCACCCCTCCACTTT. This encodes CASSFGGNSPLHF. The chain has TRBV5-8 and TRBJ1-6; perhaps TRBD1 as D (5 bases). Germline V gene lookup returns CDR1 SGHTS and CDR2 YDEGEE. This CDR3 has 13 residues. With 2 bases removed from V and 7 bases from J, the gap between germline ends came to 7 bases.

This chain uses TRBV5-1 with TRBJ2-3; TRBD2 matches at 8 bases. Trimming took 8 bases from V and 3 from J; bases not matched to a gene: 14. The CDR3 runs 16 residues. Germline CDR1 SGHRS, CDR2 YFSETQ. The DNA of the CDR3 is TGCGCCAGTAAACCGGGACTAGGCGTGTCGACAGATACGCAGTATTTT. Translating gives CASKPGLGVSTDTQYF.

The chain joins TRBV7-2 to TRBJ2-1; 11 positions match TRBD1. Germline loops: CDR1 SGHTA, CDR2 FQGNSA. This CDR3 is built from 15 residues. After removal of 5 bases from V and 2 bases from J, the junction contained 2 bases not matched to a gene. The CDR3 DNA reads TGTGCCAGCAGCCGGACAGGGGGCGCCTACAATGAGCAGTTCTTC. This gives the protein CASSRTGGAYNEQFF.

The V and J genes are TRBV19 and TRBJ2-1; possibly TRBD1 for D (6 bases). Per germline, CDR1 LNHDA and CDR2 SQIVND (reference sequence). Trimming removed 3 bases from V and 5 bases from J, with 14 bases in between. The CDR3 is made up of 15 amino acids. The CDR3 sequence: CASSIWAGENNEQFF. The CDR3 nucleotides are TGTGCCAGTAGTATCTGGGCAGGGGAGAACAATGAGCAGTTCTTC.

The rearrangement links TRBV3-1 (or the pseudogene TRBV3-2) to TRBJ2-7, with 10 bases fitting TRBD1. The trim removed 6 bases at V and 6 bases at J, leaving 2 bases unmatched. Germline loops: CDR1 LGHDT, CDR2 YNNKEL (reference sequence). The CDR3 loop spans 12 amino acids. CDR3 sequence: CASRTGGGEQYF. CDR3 sequence (DNA): TGTGCCAGCAGGACAGGGGGCGGCGAGCAGTACTTC.

This clone was detected once. The chain links TRBV6-1 to TRBJ2-7, with no clear D. The CDR3 sequence is 11 residues long. The germline gives CDR1 MNHNS, CDR2 SASEGT. V lost 3 bases and J 12 bases, leaving 12 bases between the germline ends. CDR3 sequence (DNA): TGTGCCAGCAGTGATCTGGGCCTGGGGTACTTC. Its translation is CASSDLGLGYF.

The genes are TRBV6-2 or TRBV6-3 and TRBJ2-7; 7 bases match TRBD1. The ends lost 5 bases at V and 3 bases at J; junction bases unmatched: 1. Germline V lookup: CDR1 MNHEY, CDR2 SVGEGT. The CDR3 covers 12 residues. The DNA for the CDR3 is TGTGCCAGCAGTGACAGGGTCTACGAGCAGTACTTC. This translates into CASSDRVYEQYF.

As regards this clone: This same CDR3 is encoded by further DNA sequences in the sample. The V call is TRBV6-5, the J call TRBJ1-1; TRBD1 agrees at 7 bases. V lost 3 bases and J lost 4; bases outside the gene matches: 2. CDR1 is MNHEY and CDR2 is SVGAGI in the germline V gene. The CDR3 sequence is 13 residues long. The CDR3 DNA reads TGTGCCAGCAGTTATGCAGGGGGCACTGAAGCTTTCTTT. The encoded protein is CASSYAGGTEAFF.

Details on this clone: Other DNA sequences within the sample encode an identical CDR3. The genes are TRBV15 and TRBJ2-1; tentative D call: TRBD2 (5 bases). Per the germline V gene, CDR1 is LNHNV and CDR2 is YYDKDF (reference sequence). With 1 base removed from V and 0 bases from J, the gap between germline ends came to 7 bases. This CDR3 region has 15 residues. Here the CDR3 DNA reads TGTGCCACCAGCAGAGGCGGGCGCTCCTACAATGAGCAGTTCTTC. Amino acids: CATSRGGRSYNEQFF.